The 19 T cell receptor beta chains below were found in one sample sequenced in a study of shared clonotypes between healthy human individuals. The assay was immunoSEQ multiplex PCR, and TCRdb's table has in-frame clones only and misses some. The data contain roughly 2.1 million clones, around 93% of them seen just once; the ten biggest clones take up over 1.5%. Terminally differentiated effector memory CD45RA+ cells were excluded by CCR7 positive selection of CD45RO-negative cells. The sequencing sample was made of naive CD8+ T cells from PBMCs. These receptors were obtained from a man between 18 and 35 years old in good health. Some clones in this sample may be carry-over from other donors' samples.

The chain uses TRBV9 and TRBJ2-1; D possibly corresponds to TRBD1 (6 bases). CDR1 is SGDLS, CDR2 YYNGEE, per germline. The CDR3 consists of 16 residues. V was clipped by 4 bases and J by 1 base, with 15 bases between them. The CDR3 reads CASSSPFGTSYNEQFF. The CDR3, as DNA: TGTGCCAGCAGCTCACCTTTTGGGACATCCTACAATGAGCAGTTCTTC.

The count of this clone is one. The CDR3 DNA is TGCGCCAGGTCTTTTCAGCGGACCTGGGATGAGCAGTTCTTC. Amino acid sequence: CARSFQRTWDEQFF. The rearrangement uses TRBV4-1 and TRBJ2-1, with D possibly TRBD2 on 5 matching bases. Germline CDR1 and CDR2: MGHRA and YSYEKL. The CDR3 extends over 14 amino acids. Trimming pared 9 bases from V and 8 bases from J, leaving 20 bases between.

V usage is TRBV28 and J usage is TRBJ2-7; unclear D gene. The CDR3 spans 14 residues. The V gene lost 3 bases and the J gene lost 3 bases, with 12 bases spanning the gap. Germline CDR1 MDHEN, CDR2 SYDVKM. This chain's CDR3 is CASSFLSDNYEQYF. CDR3 DNA: TGTGCCAGCAGTTTTTTATCCGACAACTACGAGCAGTACTTC.

DNA for the CDR3: TGTGCCAGCAGCTCGACAGGGGGCCGGGAGACCCAGTACTTC. Translation: CASSSTGGRETQYF. The gene calls are TRBV13 and TRBJ2-5; 10 bases agree with TRBD1. The trim removed 4 bases at V and 5 bases at J, leaving 4 bases unmatched. Germline CDR1 is PRHDT and CDR2 is FYEKMQ (reference sequence). The length of the CDR3 is 14 residues.

V gene TRBV29-1 combines with J gene TRBJ2-1; tentatively, D is TRBD1 (6 bases). The CDR3 length is 22 residues. Trimming left V 0 bases short and J 6 bases short, with 36 bases between. CDR1 is SQVTM and CDR2 is ANQGSEA in the germline V gene. CDR3 DNA sequence: TGCAGCGTTGAAGAAACGCTGGTGGGCAAAATCAGGGGCCTTAAGGAGGCCAATGAGCAGTTCTTC. It codes for CSVEETLVGKIRGLKEANEQFF.

The rearrangement links TRBV7-6 to TRBJ2-7; D may match TRBD1 or TRBD2 (5 bases each). With 2 bases removed from V and 3 bases from J, the gap between germline ends came to 11 bases. Germline V gene lookup returns CDR1 SGHVS and CDR2 FNYEAQ. The CDR3 has 14 residues. The CDR3 sequence is CASSLYGGDYEQYF. CDR3 DNA sequence: TGTGCCAGCAGCTTATATGGGGGAGACTACGAGCAGTACTTC. Full variable domain (rest looked up from reference TRBV7-6 and TRBJ2-7): GAGVSQSPRYKVTKRGQDVALRCDPISGHVSLYWYRQALGQGPEFLTYFNYEAQQDKSGLPNDRFSAERPEGSISTLTIQRTEQRDSAMYRCASSLYGGDYEQYFGPGTRLTVT.

The V and J genes are TRBV6-5 and TRBJ1-2, with no clear D. CDR1 and CDR2 (germline): MNHEY, SVGAGI. The CDR3 has 13 amino acids. Trimming cost V 2 bases and J 7 bases, with 11 bases left between them. In DNA, the CDR3 is TGTGCCAGCAGTTACCAGACACGATTTGGCTACACCTTC. Amino acids: CASSYQTRFGYTF.

To note about this clone: Additional DNA sequences in this sample encode the identical CDR3. The J gene is TRBJ2-1, the V gene TRBV27; possible D gene TRBD2, 6 bases. This CDR3 spans 11 amino acids. V lost 4 bases and J 8 bases, leaving 6 bases between the germline ends. The germline V gene encodes CDR1 MNHEY and CDR2 SMNVEV (reference sequence). The CDR3 coding sequence is TGTGCCAGCAGTTGGGGGGATGAGCAGTTCTTC. Protein: CASSWGDEQFF.

J is TRBJ2-7 and V is TRBV16; D may be TRBD1 or TRBD2 (5 bases each). Trimming took 1 base from V and 7 from J, leaving 14 bases between them. CDR3 length: 14 amino acids. Germline CDR1 reads KGHSY; CDR2 reads FQNENV. The CDR3, as DNA: TGTGCCAGCAGCCAATTTCGGGGCCCGGGGGAGCAGTACTTC. Encoded protein: CASSQFRGPGEQYF. The full variable domain, its missing parts supplied by reference TRBV16 and TRBJ2-7, is GEEVAQTPKHLVRGEGQKAKLYCAPIKGHSYVFWYQQVLKNEFKFLISFQNENVFDETGMPKERFSAKCLPNSPCSLEIQATKLEDSAVYFCASSQFRGPGEQYFGPGTRLTVT.

V gene TRBV27 combines with J gene TRBJ2-5; no clear D gene. V was pared by 2 bases and J by 1 base, with 8 bases between. The CDR3 is made up of 14 amino acids. Germline V gene data show CDR1 as MNHEY and CDR2 as SMNVEV (reference sequence). In DNA, the CDR3 is TGTGCCAGCAGTTTACGGTCAGCCCAAGAGACCCAGTACTTC. This encodes CASSLRSAQETQYF.

Details on this clone: The sample has other DNA sequences that encode this CDR3 too. The rearrangement links TRBV19 to TRBJ1-2, with 10 bases aligning to TRBD1. This CDR3 is built from 12 residues. V lost 9 bases, J lost 6 bases, and 4 bases stayed unmatched. Looked up from germline, CDR1 is LNHDA and CDR2 is SQIVND (reference sequence). CDR3 amino acids: CASTGTGDGYTF. CDR3 DNA: TGTGCCAGCACCGGGACAGGGGATGGCTACACCTTC.

The chain carries TRBV7-6 and TRBJ2-7; the match to TRBD1 covers 9 bases. V dropped 5 bases and J dropped 7; count of bases not matched to a gene: 12. The CDR3 totals 15 residues. From germline, CDR1 is SGHVS and CDR2 FNYEAQ. CDR3 bases: TGTGCCAGCAGCGCGACCGGGACAGGGAGAAGAGAGCAGTACTTC. Amino acids: CASSATGTGRREQYF. Variable domain in full (rest from reference TRBV7-6 and TRBJ2-7): GAGVSQSPRYKVTKRGQDVALRCDPISGHVSLYWYRQALGQGPEFLTYFNYEAQQDKSGLPNDRFSAERPEGSISTLTIQRTEQRDSAMYRCASSATGTGRREQYFGPGTRLTVT.

The rearrangement links TRBV27 to TRBJ2-6, with D unclear. Trimming took 5 bases from V and 0 from J, leaving 5 bases between them. Germline V gene sequence: CDR1 MNHEY, CDR2 SMNVEV (reference sequence). The CDR3 runs to 14 residues. CDR3 protein: CASSDPSGANVLTF. CDR3 nucleotide sequence: TGTGCCAGCAGTGATCCCTCTGGGGCCAACGTCCTGACTTTC.

The chain employs TRBV19 and TRBJ2-7, with unresolved D. CDR1 is LNHDA, CDR2 SQIVND, per germline (reference sequence). V lost 3 bases and J lost 3, with 12 bases in between. The CDR3 extends over 14 amino acids. The DNA for the CDR3 is TGTGCCAGTAGTATCAGTGGGATGGGCTACGAGCAGTACTTC. It encodes CASSISGMGYEQYF.

Note on this clone: Other DNA sequences from this sample encode an identical CDR3 as well. The V gene is TRBV7-9, the J gene TRBJ1-1, with a weak D call TRBD1 (6 bases). V was shortened by 5 bases and J by 3 bases, with 7 bases between the two germline ends. This CDR3 contains 12 residues. Looked up from germline, CDR1 is SEHNR and CDR2 is FQNEAQ (reference sequence). The CDR3 DNA is TGTGCCAGCAGCCCAGGGGACACTGAAGCTTTCTTT. Translated: CASSPGDTEAFF.

V and J are TRBV5-1 and TRBJ2-7, with TRBD1 matching 8 bases. Germline V gene data show CDR1 as SGHRS and CDR2 as YFSETQ. The CDR3 is 15 amino acids. Trimming at V came to 4 bases and at J to 1 base, leaving 7 bases not matched to a gene. As DNA, the CDR3 is TGCGCCAGCAGCGCGCGACAGGGGTCATCCTACGAGCAGTACTTC. It encodes CASSARQGSSYEQYF.

Regarding this clone: Other DNA sequences in this specimen translate into the identical CDR3. The rearrangement uses TRBV4-1 and TRBJ1-3; 9 bases are shared with TRBD1. J gave up 2 bases and V 3 bases, and 2 bases lay outside the gene matches. CDR3 length: 15 amino acids. Germline CDR1 MGHRA, CDR2 YSYEKL. The CDR3 region is CASSQDRGAGNTIYF. CDR3 nucleotide sequence: TGCGCCAGCAGCCAGGACAGGGGAGCTGGAAACACCATATATTTT.

The chain employs TRBV11-3 and TRBJ2-3, with 7 bases matching TRBD2. With 1 base clipped from V and 2 bases from J, the junction kept 3 bases outside the gene matches. The CDR3 loop spans 15 amino acids. Germline assignment: CDR1 SGHNT and CDR2 YENEEA. CDR3 protein: CASSLGGSNTDTQYF. For the CDR3, the DNA is TGTGCCAGCAGCTTAGGCGGGAGTAACACAGATACGCAGTATTTT.

The chain uses TRBV27 and TRBJ1-1, with 8 bases aligning to TRBD1. Losses at the gene ends were 9 bases for V and 5 bases for J; bases not matched to a gene: 8. The CDR3 has 13 amino acids. In germline, CDR1 is MNHEY, CDR2 SMNVEV (reference sequence). CDR3: CASRQGRGTEAFF. In DNA, the CDR3 is TGTGCCAGTCGACAGGGGAGGGGGACTGAAGCTTTCTTT.